The rows below give T cell receptor beta chains drawn from one sample of a study of blood T cell repertoires in COVID-19. Only in-frame clones appear in the TCRdb table, and some are missing; sequencing was by immunoSEQ multiplex PCR. Of 450,000 to 500,000 clones listed, roughly 87% were seen once; the top ten hold about 0.7%. Sequencing was performed on PBMCs or T cells enriched from blood (not recorded which). The origin of the receptors is a woman under 30 who had recovered from COVID-19. CDR3s include the opening cysteine and the closing phenylalanine or tryptophan. The D gene is left open where the match is weak. Clone sizes are given selectively: once, few, many, or a class where the clone is expanded.

J gene: TRBJ1-1; D gene: TRBD1; V gene: TRBV5-5; clone size: few; CDR3 DNA: TGTGCCAGCAGTTTCCGGGACAGGGAGAACACTGAAGCTTTCTTT; CDR3 protein: CASSFRDRENTEAFF
J gene: TRBJ1-6; D gene: NA; V gene: TRBV20-1; clone size: NA; CDR3 DNA: TGCAGTGCTAGTGTTAAGCATAATTCACCCCTCCACTTT; CDR3 protein: CSASVKHNSPLHF
J gene: TRBJ2-3; D gene: NA; V gene: TRBV19; clone size: NA; CDR3 DNA: TGTGCCAGTAGTACTAATCTCGGAGGGGCAGATACGCAGTATTTT; CDR3 protein: CASSTNLGGADTQYF
J gene: TRBJ1-6; D gene: NA; V gene: TRBV25-1; clone size: NA; CDR3 DNA: TGTGCCAGCAGCCCAGGTTTTTCACCCCTCCACTTT; CDR3 protein: CASSPGFSPLHF
J gene: TRBJ2-3; D gene: TRBD2; V gene: TRBV10-1; clone size: NA; CDR3 DNA: TGCGCCAGCAGCGCCCGGGCGGGGGGCACAGATACGCAGTATTTT; CDR3 protein: CASSARAGGTDTQYF
J gene: TRBJ2-2; D gene: TRBD1; V gene: TRBV10-3; clone size: NA; CDR3 DNA: TGTGCCTCCCGGGGAGTAGGGACAGAGTTAACCGGGGAGCTGTTTTTT; CDR3 protein: CASRGVGTELTGELFF
J gene: TRBJ1-5; D gene: NA; V gene: TRBV2; clone size: NA; CDR3 DNA: TGTGCCAGCAGTGCGGTGGACAGCCAGTTTGGCCTCCAGCCCCAGCATTTT; CDR3 protein: CASSAVDSQFGLQPQHF
J gene: TRBJ1-1; D gene: NA; V gene: TRBV12-3/TRBV12-4; clone size: NA; CDR3 DNA: TGTGCCAGCAAAGCAGGGAAGGCCTCTGAAGCTTTCTTT; CDR3 protein: CASKAGKASEAFF
J gene: TRBJ2-1; D gene: TRBD1; V gene: TRBV5-1; clone size: NA; CDR3 DNA: TGCGCCAGCTCCGAACAGGGGATGTGGAATGAGCAGTTCTTC; CDR3 protein: CASSEQGMWNEQFF
J gene: TRBJ1-4; D gene: NA; V gene: TRBV5-5; clone size: NA; CDR3 DNA: TGTGCCAGCGCCCGTAGTTCTAATGAAAAACTGTTTTTT; CDR3 protein: CASARSSNEKLFF
J gene: TRBJ1-1; D gene: NA; V gene: TRBV10-3; clone size: NA; CDR3 DNA: TGTGCCATCTCGGGACATATGAACACTGAAGCTTTCTTT; CDR3 protein: CAISGHMNTEAFF
J gene: TRBJ1-5; D gene: TRBD1; V gene: TRBV7-9; clone size: NA; CDR3 DNA: TGTGCCAGCAGCTTGACAGGGGGTCAGCCCCAGCATTTT; CDR3 protein: CASSLTGGQPQHF
J gene: TRBJ2-1; D gene: TRBD2; V gene: TRBV2; clone size: NA; CDR3 DNA: TGTGCCAGCAGTCGGGGGGGCGAAGCCTACAATGAGCAGTTCTTC; CDR3 protein: CASSRGGEAYNEQFF
J gene: TRBJ2-5; D gene: NA; V gene: TRBV6-5; clone size: NA; CDR3 DNA: TGTGCCAGCAGACCACCGGGACTTCAGACCCAGTACTTC; CDR3 protein: CASRPPGLQTQYF
J gene: TRBJ1-2; D gene: NA; V gene: TRBV2; clone size: NA; CDR3 DNA: TGTGCCATCAGAGGGGGGGTAGGCCGTCGGGAAGGCTACACCTTC; CDR3 protein: CAIRGGVGRREGYTF
J gene: TRBJ1-6; D gene: NA; V gene: TRBV30; clone size: NA; CDR3 DNA: TGTGCCTGGAGTCCCTTTGGGCACTCTTATTCACCCCTCCACTTT; CDR3 protein: CAWSPFGHSYSPLHF
J gene: TRBJ2-6; D gene: NA; V gene: TRBV7-8; clone size: once; CDR3 DNA: TGTGCCAGCAGCCCGCTTCCAACTAGCACTGGGGCCAACGTCCTGACTTTC; CDR3 protein: CASSPLPTSTGANVLTF
J gene: TRBJ1-1; D gene: NA; V gene: TRBV12-3/TRBV12-4; clone size: NA; CDR3 DNA: TGTGCCAGCATTGCGCGGCAGAACACTGAAGCTTTCTTT; CDR3 protein: CASIARQNTEAFF
J gene: TRBJ2-2; D gene: TRBD1; V gene: TRBV6-5; clone size: NA; CDR3 DNA: TGTGCCAGCATCAGGGGGCAAAGGGACACCGGGGAGCTGTTTTTT; CDR3 protein: CASIRGQRDTGELFF
J gene: TRBJ2-1; D gene: NA; V gene: TRBV30; clone size: NA; CDR3 DNA: TGTGCCTGGAGCCCCGACCCGCGAGGTGAGCAGTTCTTC; CDR3 protein: CAWSPDPRGEQFF
J gene: TRBJ1-2; D gene: NA; V gene: TRBV5-6; clone size: NA; CDR3 DNA: TGTGCCAGCAGCTTGGGATTACTCTATGGAGACTACACCTTC; CDR3 protein: CASSLGLLYGDYTF
J gene: TRBJ1-2; D gene: NA; V gene: TRBV19; clone size: NA; CDR3 DNA: TGTGCCAGTACCGGATCGGGGGGCCTGGGCTACACCTTC; CDR3 protein: CASTGSGGLGYTF
J gene: TRBJ2-3; D gene: NA; V gene: TRBV5-1; clone size: NA; CDR3 DNA: TGCGCCAGCAGCTCCGACAGGACGGGTACAGATACGCAGTATTTT; CDR3 protein: CASSSDRTGTDTQYF
J gene: TRBJ1-3; D gene: NA; V gene: TRBV10-2; clone size: NA; CDR3 DNA: TGCGCCAGCGCAAAATTGGACAGCCTCTCCTCTGGAAACACCATATATTTT; CDR3 protein: CASAKLDSLSSGNTIYF
J gene: TRBJ1-2; D gene: TRBD1; V gene: TRBV2; clone size: NA; CDR3 DNA: TGTGCCAGCAGTAACCGGGACAGGGGGCAGGTTAACTATGGCTACACCTTC; CDR3 protein: CASSNRDRGQVNYGYTF
J gene: TRBJ2-5; D gene: NA; V gene: TRBV5-1; clone size: once; CDR3 DNA: TGCGCTGGGGGGATCATACTGGGAGAGACCCAGTACTTC; CDR3 protein: CAGGIILGETQYF
J gene: TRBJ2-3; D gene: NA; V gene: TRBV4-1; clone size: NA; CDR3 DNA: TGCGCCAGCAGCCTGCGGCCCCAGGGGCACACAGATACGCAGTATTTT; CDR3 protein: CASSLRPQGHTDTQYF
J gene: TRBJ2-3; D gene: NA; V gene: TRBV5-1; clone size: NA; CDR3 DNA: TGCGCCAGCAGCGTCTTCGGACAGCCAAGCACAGATACGCAGTATTTT; CDR3 protein: CASSVFGQPSTDTQYF
J gene: TRBJ2-7; D gene: NA; V gene: TRBV28; clone size: NA; CDR3 DNA: TGTGCCAGCAGTCCCAGCAGGGACTACGAGCAGTACTTC; CDR3 protein: CASSPSRDYEQYF
J gene: TRBJ1-2; D gene: NA; V gene: TRBV5-1; clone size: NA; CDR3 DNA: TGCGCCAGCAGCCTATTCTCGACAGCTGACTATGGCTACACCTTC; CDR3 protein: CASSLFSTADYGYTF
J gene: TRBJ2-1; D gene: NA; V gene: TRBV7-9; clone size: NA; CDR3 DNA: TGTGCCAGCAGCCTCTCCATGATCGGGGAGCAGTTCTTC; CDR3 protein: CASSLSMIGEQFF
J gene: TRBJ1-1; D gene: TRBD1; V gene: TRBV7-2; clone size: NA; CDR3 DNA: TGTGCCAGCAGCTTAGAGAGGGGGCGCACTGAAGCTTTCTTT; CDR3 protein: CASSLERGRTEAFF
J gene: TRBJ1-1; D gene: NA; V gene: TRBV5-4; clone size: NA; CDR3 DNA: TGTGCCAGCAGCCTACAGGGAAGGGATACTGAAGCTTTCTTT; CDR3 protein: CASSLQGRDTEAFF
J gene: TRBJ1-2; D gene: NA; V gene: TRBV5-1; clone size: NA; CDR3 DNA: TGCGCCAGCAGCCTACAGGGTATCTATGGCTACACCTTC; CDR3 protein: CASSLQGIYGYTF
J gene: TRBJ2-7; D gene: NA; V gene: TRBV7-9; clone size: few; CDR3 DNA: TGTGCCAGCAGCTTGGGGACAATTGAGCAGTACTTC; CDR3 protein: CASSLGTIEQYF
J gene: TRBJ1-2; D gene: TRBD1; V gene: TRBV7-9; clone size: NA; CDR3 DNA: TGTGCCAGCAGCTCCTCCGACAGGGAGAAGGATGGCTACACCTTC; CDR3 protein: CASSSSDREKDGYTF
J gene: TRBJ1-6; D gene: NA; V gene: TRBV28; clone size: NA; CDR3 DNA: TGTGCCAGCACCCTTCGTGCGGATAATTCACCCCTCCACTTT; CDR3 protein: CASTLRADNSPLHF
J gene: TRBJ2-2; D gene: NA; V gene: TRBV7-2; clone size: NA; CDR3 DNA: TGTGCCAGCAGACAACCTTCTAACACCGGGGAGCTGTTTTTT; CDR3 protein: CASRQPSNTGELFF
J gene: TRBJ2-7; D gene: TRBD2; V gene: TRBV28; clone size: NA; CDR3 DNA: TGTGCCATCACTTCGACTAGCGGGGGCTACGAGCAGTACTTC; CDR3 protein: CAITSTSGGYEQYF
J gene: TRBJ1-1; D gene: NA; V gene: TRBV2; clone size: NA; CDR3 DNA: TGTGCCAGCACCCTGGGGGGAGGGGAGGCTGAAGCTTTCTTT; CDR3 protein: CASTLGGGEAEAFF
J gene: TRBJ2-3; D gene: NA; V gene: TRBV29-1; clone size: NA; CDR3 DNA: TGCAGCGTTGAGGGGGGAATGGAGGTAGATACGCAGTATTTT; CDR3 protein: CSVEGGMEVDTQYF